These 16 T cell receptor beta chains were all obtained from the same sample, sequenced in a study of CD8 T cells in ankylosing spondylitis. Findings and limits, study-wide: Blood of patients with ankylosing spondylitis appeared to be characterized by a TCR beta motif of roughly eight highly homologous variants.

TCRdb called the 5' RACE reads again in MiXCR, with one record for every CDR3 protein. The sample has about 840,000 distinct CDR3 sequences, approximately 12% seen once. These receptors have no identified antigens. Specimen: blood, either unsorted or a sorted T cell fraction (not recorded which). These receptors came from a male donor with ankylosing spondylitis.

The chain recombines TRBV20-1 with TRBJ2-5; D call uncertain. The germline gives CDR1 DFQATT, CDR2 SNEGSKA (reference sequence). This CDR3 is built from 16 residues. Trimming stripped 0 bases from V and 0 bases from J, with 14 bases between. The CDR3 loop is CSARDGKLLYQETQYF. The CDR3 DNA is TGCAGTGCTAGAGATGGGAAGCTTTTGTACCAAGAGACCCAGTACTTC.

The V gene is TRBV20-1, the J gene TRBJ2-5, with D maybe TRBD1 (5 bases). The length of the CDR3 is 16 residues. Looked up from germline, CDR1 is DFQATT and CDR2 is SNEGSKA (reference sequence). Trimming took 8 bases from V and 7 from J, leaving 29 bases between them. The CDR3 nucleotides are TGCAGTTCTTGGGGCCAAGCGACGGTCTCCAATGGGACCCAGTACTTC. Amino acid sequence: CSSWGQATVSNGTQYF.

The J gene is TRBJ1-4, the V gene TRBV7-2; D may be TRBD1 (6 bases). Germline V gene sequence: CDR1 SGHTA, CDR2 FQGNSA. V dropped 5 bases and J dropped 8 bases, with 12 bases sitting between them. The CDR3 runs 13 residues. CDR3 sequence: CASSPSGGEKLFF. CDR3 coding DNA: TGTGCCAGCAGCCCTAGTGGGGGCGAAAAACTGTTTTTT.

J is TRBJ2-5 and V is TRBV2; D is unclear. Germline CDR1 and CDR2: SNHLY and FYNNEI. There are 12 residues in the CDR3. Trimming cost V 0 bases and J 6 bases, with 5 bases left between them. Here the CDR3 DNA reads TGTGCCAGCAGTGAAGCTCGGCAGACCCAGTACTTC. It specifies CASSEARQTQYF.

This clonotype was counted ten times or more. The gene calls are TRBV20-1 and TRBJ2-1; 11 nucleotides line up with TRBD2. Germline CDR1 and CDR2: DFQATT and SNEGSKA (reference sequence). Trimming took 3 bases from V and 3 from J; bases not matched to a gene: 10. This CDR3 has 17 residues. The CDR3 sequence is CSASRWTSGRDYNEQFF. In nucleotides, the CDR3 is TGCAGTGCTAGCCGGTGGACTAGCGGGCGAGACTACAATGAGCAGTTCTTC.

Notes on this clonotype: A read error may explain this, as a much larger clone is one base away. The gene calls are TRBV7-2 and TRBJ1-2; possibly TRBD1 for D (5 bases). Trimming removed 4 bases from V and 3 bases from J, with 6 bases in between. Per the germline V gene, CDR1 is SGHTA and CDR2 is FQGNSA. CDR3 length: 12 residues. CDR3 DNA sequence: TGTGCCAGCAGCTCGACAGACTATGGCTACACCTTC. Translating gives CASSSTDYGYTF.

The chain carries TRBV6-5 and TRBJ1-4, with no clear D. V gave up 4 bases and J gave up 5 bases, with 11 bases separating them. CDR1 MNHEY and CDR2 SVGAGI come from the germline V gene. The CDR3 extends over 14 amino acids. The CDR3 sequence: CASSSRTGNEKLFF. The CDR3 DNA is TGTGCCAGCAGTTCCCGGACGGGGAATGAAAAACTGTTTTTT.

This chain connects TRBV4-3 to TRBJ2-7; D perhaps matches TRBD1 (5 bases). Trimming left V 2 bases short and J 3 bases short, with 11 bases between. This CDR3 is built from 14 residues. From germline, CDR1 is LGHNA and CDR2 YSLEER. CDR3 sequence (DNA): TGCGCCAGCAGCCAATGGGCAGGGCTCTACGAGCAGTACTTC. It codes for CASSQWAGLYEQYF.

This CDR3 reads CASSLSLANTEAFF. CDR3 in DNA: TGTGCCAGCAGTTTATCGCTAGCCAACACTGAAGCTTTCTTT. The chain carries TRBV27 and TRBJ1-1; D is ambiguous. The CDR3 is 14 amino acids. CDR1 is MNHEY and CDR2 is SMNVEV in the germline V gene (reference sequence). V dropped 0 bases and J dropped 2 bases, with 7 bases sitting between them.

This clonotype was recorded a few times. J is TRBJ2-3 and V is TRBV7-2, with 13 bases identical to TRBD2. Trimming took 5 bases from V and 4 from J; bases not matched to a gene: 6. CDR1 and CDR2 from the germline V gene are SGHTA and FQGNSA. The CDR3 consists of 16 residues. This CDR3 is CASSLTSGGASDTQYF. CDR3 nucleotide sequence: TGTGCCAGCAGCCTCACTAGCGGGGGGGCCTCAGATACGCAGTATTTT. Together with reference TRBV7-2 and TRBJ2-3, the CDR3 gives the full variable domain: GAGVSQSPSNKVTEKGKDVELRCDPISGHTALYWYRQSLGQGLEFLIYFQGNSAPDKSGLPSDRFSAERTGGSVSTLTIQRTQQEDSAVYLCASSLTSGGASDTQYFGPGTRLTVL.

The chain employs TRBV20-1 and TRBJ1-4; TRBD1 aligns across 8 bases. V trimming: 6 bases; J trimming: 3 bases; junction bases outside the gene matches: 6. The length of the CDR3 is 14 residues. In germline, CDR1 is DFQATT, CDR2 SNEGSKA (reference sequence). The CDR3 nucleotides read TGCAGTGCCCACAAACAGGGGGCTAATGAAAAACTGTTTTTT. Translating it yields CSAHKQGANEKLFF.

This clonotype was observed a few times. The CDR3 bases are TGCGCCAGCAGGATAGCGGGAGGAAGATACGAGCAGTACTTC. Its translation: CASRIAGGRYEQYF. This chain connects TRBV5-1 to TRBJ2-7; 10 bases map to TRBD2. The CDR3 length is 14 residues. CDR1 is SGHRS and CDR2 is YFSETQ in the germline V gene. J gave up 4 bases and V 5 bases, and 6 bases lay outside the gene matches.

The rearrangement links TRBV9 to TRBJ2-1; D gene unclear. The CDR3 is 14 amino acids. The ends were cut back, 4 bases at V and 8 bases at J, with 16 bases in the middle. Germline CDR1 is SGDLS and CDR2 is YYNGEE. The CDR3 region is CASSRSPAAHEQFF. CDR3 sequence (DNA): TGTGCCAGCAGCCGATCACCCGCGGCCCATGAGCAGTTCTTC.

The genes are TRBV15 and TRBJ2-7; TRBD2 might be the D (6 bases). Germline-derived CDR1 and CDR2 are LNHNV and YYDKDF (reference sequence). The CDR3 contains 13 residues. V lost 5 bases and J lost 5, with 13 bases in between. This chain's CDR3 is CATSPRRANEQYF. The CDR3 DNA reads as TGTGCCACCAGCCCCCGGAGGGCCAACGAGCAGTACTTC.

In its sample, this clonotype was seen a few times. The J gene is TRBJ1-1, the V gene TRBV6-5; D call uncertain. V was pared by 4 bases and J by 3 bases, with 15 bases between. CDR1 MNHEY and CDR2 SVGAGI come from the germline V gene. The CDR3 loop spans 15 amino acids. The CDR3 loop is CASSLKGLGYTEAFF. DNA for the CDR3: TGTGCCAGCAGTTTAAAGGGCCTGGGATACACTGAAGCTTTCTTT.

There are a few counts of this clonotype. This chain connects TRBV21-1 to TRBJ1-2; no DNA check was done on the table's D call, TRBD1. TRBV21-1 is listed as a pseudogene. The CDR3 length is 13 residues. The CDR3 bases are TGTGCCAGCAACCCTGAGGACAAAGGTGGCTACACCTTC. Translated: CASNPEDKGGYTF.